This TCR beta chain was identified during a study of cytomegalovirus exposure and HLA in healthy donors. Study as a whole: From HLA-typed donors, an early data release held 70 million to 100 million unique TCRs.

60 Vbeta and 13 Jbeta primers were used in PCR. Some clones are missing from TCRdb's copy, which holds only in-frame ones; the method was immunoSEQ multiplex PCR. This repertoire shows 150,000 to 200,000 clones, around 81% found once; its top ten account for 0.9% to 1.1%. Trimming at V came to 4 bases and at J to 6 bases, leaving 6 bases not matched to a gene. This CDR3 contains 13 residues. Germline loops: CDR1 SGDLS, CDR2 YYNGEE. The study's findings and limits: Further analysis, carried out later, found HLA-associated TCR beta chains more clonally expanded than equally common other chains. On later analysis, the bulk of CMV-associated TCR beta chains appeared to be HLA-restricted. DRB1 had the most TCR associations and HLA-C the fewest, a later analysis found, with rates varying by HLA locus.

A word on this clone: Its cognate antigen is unknown.

This clonotype was obtained from a woman in her thirties or forties in good health and CMV-seronegative. The sample was PBMCs. The rearrangement uses TRBV9 and TRBJ1-2; TRBD1 aligns across 7 bases. The DNA of the CDR3 is TGTGCCAGCAGCTTCGGGACAGCGGATGGCTACACCTTC. Its protein is CASSFGTADGYTF.